This entry describes one TCR beta chain. Its antigen is still unknown. This sample stems from a study of cytomegalovirus exposure and HLA in healthy donors. In the PCR, 60 Vbeta and 13 Jbeta primers were used. Here immunoSEQ multiplex PCR was the method, and the copy in TCRdb shows in-frame clones only, minus some. The sample holds about 20,000 clones. General study results and limits: In a later analysis, TCR beta V- and J-gene trimming was associated with a missense DCLRE1C variant. A previous analysis found most TCR beta V segments productive roughly 87% or roughly 30% of the time. Analysis performed later showed TCR beta chains linked to HLA being more clonally expanded than equally common others.

This sequence was found in a man aged 55 to 70 in good health and CMV-seropositive. Sequenced input: PBMCs.

CDR3 loop: CASSMSGQAVKAFF. The CDR3 DNA is TGTGCCAGTAGTATGAGTGGACAGGCAGTGAAGGCTTTCTTT. The chain has TRBV19 and TRBJ1-1, with 7 bases identical to TRBD1. The V gene's germline CDR1 is LNHDA and CDR2 SQIVND (reference sequence). This CDR3 is 14 amino acids long. The junction had 12 bases not matched to a gene; V was cut back by 3 bases and J by 11 bases. Based on the CDR3 plus reference TRBV19 and TRBJ1-1, the full variable domain is DGGITQSPKYLFRKEGQNVTLSCEQNLNHDAMYWYRQDPGQGLRLIYYSQIVNDFQKGDIAEGYSVSREKKESFPLTVTSAQKNPTAFYLCASSMSGQAVKAFFGQGTRLTVV.